Below are 18 T cell receptor beta chains sequenced from a single sample in a study of OX40 agonist ivuxolimab in advanced cancers. Assay: immunoSEQ multiplex PCR; the TCRdb copy retains only in-frame clones and omits some. The sample carries some 49,000 clones, 70% to 85% recorded once. The material was CD4+ or CD8+ T cells sorted from blood, obtained in a trial of the OX40 agonist ivuxolimab. The source of these receptors is an adult with an advanced solid tumor such as melanoma, head and neck, liver or kidney cancer.

The sample holds a few counts of this clone. The chain joins TRBV2 to TRBJ1-2; D not resolved. CDR1 and CDR2 (germline): SNHLY, FYNNEI. The CDR3 is 12 amino acids. V shed 2 bases and J shed 6 bases, with 7 bases lying between them. This chain's CDR3 is CASSETPHGYTF. The CDR3 DNA reads as TGTGCCAGCAGTGAAACCCCCCATGGCTACACCTTC.

The J gene is TRBJ2-5, the V gene TRBV5-1, with TRBD1 matching 9 bases. V lost 3 bases to trimming and J lost 1 base; unmatched junction nucleotides: 4. This CDR3 is 15 amino acids long. Germline loops: CDR1 SGHRS, CDR2 YFSETQ. CDR3 in DNA: TGCGCCAGCAGCTGGACGGGACAGGGCCAAGAGACCCAGTACTTC. The encoded protein is CASSWTGQGQETQYF.

The V gene is TRBV7-2, the J gene TRBJ1-4; possibly TRBD1 for D (6 bases). The germline V and J ends were trimmed by 5 bases and 3 bases, with 13 bases remaining between them. The germline V gene has CDR1 SGHTA and CDR2 FQGNSA. CDR3 length: 15 amino acids. The CDR3 here is CASSQRGGPNEKLFF. The CDR3 nucleotides read TGTGCCAGCAGCCAAAGGGGGGGTCCTAATGAAAAACTGTTTTTT.

This rearrangement joins TRBV20-1 to TRBJ2-1; D is unclear. Germline values: CDR1 DFQATT, CDR2 SNEGSKA (reference sequence). The CDR3 has 10 amino acids. V gave up 6 bases and J gave up 9 bases, with 9 bases separating them. The CDR3 region has the DNA TGCAGTGCCCGAGCTACTGAGCAGTTCTTC. Translation gives CSARATEQFF.

The chain carries TRBV19 and TRBJ1-2, with a possible D match to TRBD1 (6 bases). Germline CDR1 and CDR2: LNHDA and SQIVND (reference sequence). There are 14 residues in the CDR3. V lost 2 bases, J lost 4 bases, and 11 bases lay in between. In DNA form, the CDR3 reads TGTGCCAGTAGTATATCTGGGGGCAGCTATGGCTACACCTTC. It specifies CASSISGGSYGYTF.

This chain uses TRBV7-2 with TRBJ2-5, with TRBD2 as a possible D gene (5 bases). Trimming stripped 2 bases from V and 4 bases from J, with 14 bases between. Germline loops: CDR1 SGHTA, CDR2 FQGNSA. The CDR3 length is 15 residues. CDR3 protein: CASSLNAGERETQYF. The DNA of the CDR3 is TGTGCCAGCAGCTTAAACGCCGGGGAACGAGAGACCCAGTACTTC.

The rearrangement links TRBV5-5 to TRBJ1-5; maybe TRBD1 (5 bases). The CDR3 contains 17 residues. Germline values: CDR1 SGHKS, CDR2 YYEKEE (reference sequence). Trimming shortened V by 1 base and J by 5 bases, and 19 bases separated the two germline ends. The CDR3 region is CASSLWGGRVEDQPQHF. In nucleotides, the CDR3 is TGTGCCAGCAGCTTGTGGGGCGGCAGGGTAGAAGATCAGCCCCAGCATTTT. The full variable domain, in which reference TRBV5-5 and TRBJ1-5 provide the parts outside the CDR3, is DAGVTQSPTHLIKTRGQQVTLRCSPISGHKSVSWYQQVLGQGPQFIFQYYEKEERGRGNFPDRFSARQFPNYSSELNVNALLLGDSALYLCASSLWGGRVEDQPQHFGDGTRLSIL.

With regard to this clone: At one end, the junction sequence differs from germline, possibly due to a read error. The rearrangement joins TRBV5-3 to TRBJ1-1; a possible D gene is TRBD1 (5 bases). TRBV5-3 is classed as an ORF, of uncertain function. This CDR3 comprises 10 residues. CDR3 amino acids: CARSRADGGF. CDR3 nucleotides: TGTGCCAGAAGCCGAGCGGACGGGGGGTTT.

This clone was seen only a few times. The J gene is TRBJ1-1, the V gene TRBV7-9; weak D call: TRBD1 (6 bases). Between the trimmed V and J ends, which lost 3 bases and 11 bases, there was a span of 19 bases. The CDR3 sequence is 14 residues long. The germline V gene encodes CDR1 SEHNR and CDR2 FQNEAQ (reference sequence). In nucleotides, the CDR3 is TGTGCCAGCAGCTTTGGCGGGACAAACGTAGGCGCTTTCTTT. This sequence encodes CASSFGGTNVGAFF.

The chain's CDR3 is CASSFLTGLAGVTYEQYF. The DNA for the CDR3 is TGTGCCAGCAGCTTCTTAACCGGTCTAGCGGGGGTTACCTACGAGCAGTACTTC. The rearrangement uses TRBV13 and TRBJ2-7, with 10 bases matching TRBD2. Germline-derived CDR1 and CDR2 are PRHDT and FYEKMQ (reference sequence). The V segment lost 3 bases and the J segment 2 bases; nucleotides outside the gene matches: 13. The CDR3 length is 18 residues.

This chain connects TRBV6-6 to TRBJ2-5; maybe TRBD2 (7 bases). Germline V gene data show CDR1 as MNHNY and CDR2 as SVGAGI (reference sequence). Trimming took 6 bases from V and 4 from J, leaving 15 bases between them. There are 14 residues in the CDR3. The CDR3 DNA is TGTGCCAGCAGACCTCCCGGGGGGCGAGAGACCCAGTACTTC. Translating it yields CASRPPGGRETQYF.

V gene TRBV6-4 combines with J gene TRBJ2-1, with TRBD1 matching over 9 bases. V lost 8 bases and J lost 9; bases outside the gene matches: 8. The germline CDR1 and CDR2 sequences are MRHNA and SNTAGT. The CDR3 is 13 amino acids. CDR3 region: CASRGQGIGEQFF. CDR3 DNA sequence: TGTGCCAGCCGCGGACAGGGGATAGGTGAGCAGTTCTTC.

The chain is built from TRBV21-1 and TRBJ2-3; the table's D call, TRBD2, was not checked against the DNA. TRBV21-1 is recorded as a pseudogene. The length of the CDR3 is 17 residues. The CDR3 is CASSKMRAGLAADTQYF. The DNA of the CDR3 is TGTGCCAGCAGCAAAATGCGGGCGGGGCTAGCAGCAGATACGCAGTATTTT.

The genes are TRBV28 and TRBJ2-7; possibly TRBD1 or TRBD2 for D (5 bases each). Germline loops: CDR1 MDHEN, CDR2 SYDVKM. The V end lost 4 bases, the J end lost 0 bases, and 10 bases lay between the germline ends. CDR3 length equals 14 residues. CDR3 loop: CASSSGGSSYEQYF. CDR3 sequence (DNA): TGTGCCAGCAGTTCTGGGGGAAGCTCCTACGAGCAGTACTTC.

This clone appeared a few times. The chain links TRBV19 to TRBJ1-4; D call uncertain. The V end lost 6 bases, the J end lost 0 bases, and 14 bases lay between the germline ends. There are 16 residues in the CDR3. CDR1 is LNHDA, CDR2 SQIVND, per germline (reference sequence). The CDR3 DNA reads as TGTGCCAGTAGAGAAGGCAGACTGGCAACTAATGAAAAACTGTTTTTT. Protein: CASREGRLATNEKLFF.

V gene TRBV7-3 combines with J gene TRBJ1-6; D is uncertain. Trimming stripped 7 bases from V and 1 base from J, with 20 bases between. The CDR3 covers 18 residues. The germline V gene encodes CDR1 SGHTA and CDR2 FQGTGA. CDR3 sequence: CASTPVLLGRSYNSPLHF. CDR3 DNA sequence: TGTGCCAGCACCCCCGTTCTCCTGGGAAGGTCCTATAATTCACCCCTCCACTTT.

This clone was seen more than once but under ten times. V is TRBV11-3 and J is TRBJ2-5, with D unresolved. Germline V gene sequence: CDR1 SGHNT, CDR2 YENEEA. The V end lost 3 bases, the J end lost 5 bases, and 4 bases lay between the germline ends. This CDR3 is built from 11 residues. In DNA form, the CDR3 reads TGTGCCAGCAGCTTTGGTGAGACCCAGTACTTC. Amino acid sequence: CASSFGETQYF. Drawing the rest from reference TRBV11-3 and TRBJ2-5, the complete variable domain is EAGVVQSPRYKIIEKKQPVAFWCNPISGHNTLYWYLQNLGQGPELLIRYENEEAVDDSQLPKDRFSAERLKGVDSTLKIQPAELGDSAVYLCASSFGETQYFGPGTRLLVL.

This clone was counted once. The V and J genes are TRBV5-1 and TRBJ1-3; a possible D gene is TRBD1 (5 bases). The CDR3 length is 17 residues. Trimming shortened V by 0 bases and J by 4 bases, and 17 bases separated the two germline ends. Germline V CDR1 and CDR2: SGHRS, YFSETQ. The CDR3 region has the DNA TGCGCCAGCAGCTTGGGCGGATTAGGGGTTGCCGGAAACACCATATATTTT. It specifies CASSLGGLGVAGNTIYF. The full variable domain, completed using reference TRBV5-1 and TRBJ1-3, is KAGVTQTPRYLIKTRGQQVTLSCSPISGHRSVSWYQQTPGQGLQFLFEYFSETQRNKGNFPGRFSGRQFSNSRSEMNVSTLELGDSALYLCASSLGGLGVAGNTIYFGEGSWLTVV.